The 27 T cell receptor beta chains in this list originate from one sample, sequenced in a study of cytomegalovirus exposure and HLA in healthy donors (TCRdb year 2017). The library was made by the immunoSEQ multiplex PCR assay. For the multiplex PCR, a mixture combining 60 forward primers for TCR Vbeta segments and 13 reverse primers for TCR Jbeta segments was used. TCRdb carries this immuneACCESS record with in-frame sequences only. Its versions omit some clonotypes, under half of them owing to an unresolved V gene in the studies checked, with the rest unexplained. This sample comprises some 210,000 clones, 70% to 80% of them detected only once. Together, the top ten hold less than 4.5% of the sample. The sample consisted of PBMCs. The receptors were gathered from a male donor in good health and CMV-seronegative.

The chain combines TRBV6-5 with TRBJ2-3; D uncertain. V lost 5 bases and J 6 bases, leaving 6 bases between the germline ends. The CDR3 contains 11 residues. Germline V gives CDR1 MNHEY, CDR2 SVGAGI. The CDR3 is CASSELDTQYF. The CDR3 nucleotides read TGTGCCAGCAGTGAGTTGGATACGCAGTATTTT.

This sequence joins TRBV7-6 and TRBJ2-5; TRBD2 matches at 8 bases. The germline V gene encodes CDR1 SGHVS and CDR2 FNYEAQ. V trimming: 0 bases; J trimming: 4 bases; junction bases outside the gene matches: 4. The CDR3 loop spans 15 amino acids. The CDR3 DNA follows: TGTGCCAGCAGCTTAGCTAGCGGGATAGCAGAGACCCAGTACTTC. Translated, it gives CASSLASGIAETQYF.

The chain uses TRBV19 and TRBJ2-2; TRBD1 is a possible D gene (5 bases). Germline V gene data show CDR1 as LNHDA and CDR2 as SQIVND (reference sequence). CDR3 size: 16 residues. Trimming cost V 8 bases and J 7 bases, with 23 bases left between them. DNA of the CDR3: TGTGCCAGTCTGGACAAAAGGGGCCCGGCGATCGGGGAGCTGTTTTTT. Its protein product is CASLDKRGPAIGELFF.

This clone was observed once. The rearrangement uses TRBV9 and TRBJ2-3; the match to TRBD2 covers 13 bases. V lost 1 base to trimming and J lost 5 bases; unmatched junction nucleotides: 4. This CDR3 contains 16 residues. Germline CDR1 and CDR2: SGDLS and YYNGEE. CDR3 in DNA: TGTGCCAGCAGCGTATCGGGACTAGCGGGAAAAGATACGCAGTATTTT. Residues: CASSVSGLAGKDTQYF.

The CDR3 here is CASSLRLAGDLNEQFF. The DNA for the CDR3 is TGTGCCAGCAGCTTAAGACTAGCGGGAGATTTAAATGAGCAGTTCTTC. J is TRBJ2-1 and V is TRBV7-2, with 12 bases that match TRBD2. Germline V CDR1 and CDR2: SGHTA, FQGNSA. After removal of 2 bases from V and 7 bases from J, the junction contained 6 bases not matched to a gene. This CDR3 is built from 16 residues.

This clone occurred a few times. This sequence joins TRBV18 and TRBJ2-2; the D gene is possibly TRBD2 (5 bases). This CDR3 has 15 residues. The V end was cut by 3 bases, the J end by 0 bases, with 8 bases between. Looked up from germline, CDR1 is KGHSH and CDR2 is LQKENI. CDR3 sequence: CASSPGVTNTGELFF. In nucleotides, the CDR3 is TGTGCCAGCTCACCCGGGGTGACGAACACCGGGGAGCTGTTTTTT.

The gene calls are TRBV27 and TRBJ2-2, with 8 bases aligning to TRBD1. Germline V gene sequence: CDR1 MNHEY, CDR2 SMNVEV (reference sequence). V trimming: 6 bases; J trimming: 5 bases; junction bases outside the gene matches: 14. The CDR3 loop spans 17 amino acids. The CDR3 DNA is TGTGCCAGCAGCAATCGATTGGACAGGGCGTATACCGGGGAGCTGTTTTTT. Translating it yields CASSNRLDRAYTGELFF.

This clone was observed a single time. Additional DNA sequences in this sample encode the identical CDR3. The chain uses TRBV28 and TRBJ2-6; D remains ambiguous. Trimming removed 6 bases from V and 0 bases from J, with 15 bases in between. Looked up from germline, CDR1 is MDHEN and CDR2 is SYDVKM. CDR3 size: 17 residues. As DNA, the CDR3 is TGTGCCAGCAGCACTCTTGAGAGGAGCTCTGGGGCCAACGTCCTGACTTTC. Translated: CASSTLERSSGANVLTF.

The chain links TRBV29-1 to TRBJ2-1, with 12 bases lining up with TRBD2. This CDR3 has 15 amino acids. The germline CDR1 and CDR2 sequences are SQVTM and ANQGSEA. V shed 7 bases, J shed 3 bases, and the junction held 7 bases outside the gene matches. CDR3 nucleotide sequence: TGCAGCGCCGGAGGACTAGCGGGGCTCTACAATGAGCAGTTCTTC. As protein: CSAGGLAGLYNEQFF.

The rearrangement uses TRBV13 and TRBJ1-3; 7 bases map to TRBD1. Germline V CDR1 and CDR2: PRHDT, FYEKMQ (reference sequence). The V and J ends lost 7 bases and 0 bases, in that order; junction bases with no gene match: 6. The CDR3 covers 15 residues. CDR3 DNA: TGTGCCAGCACCCAAGGGGGCATCTCTGGAAACACCATATATTTT. This codes for CASTQGGISGNTIYF.

V usage is TRBV6-5 and J usage is TRBJ1-2; 7 nucleotides line up with TRBD1. This CDR3 has 13 amino acids. Per germline, CDR1 MNHEY and CDR2 SVGAGI. With 8 bases clipped from V and 4 bases from J, the junction kept 7 bases outside the gene matches. This CDR3 reads CASATGAGYGYTF. DNA for the CDR3: TGTGCCAGCGCAACAGGGGCAGGCTATGGCTACACCTTC.

The chain has TRBV25-1 and TRBJ2-7; D possibly corresponds to TRBD2 (5 bases). Germline CDR1 MGHDK, CDR2 SYGVNS. The CDR3 totals 13 residues. With 2 bases removed from V and 7 bases from J, the gap between germline ends came to 12 bases. The CDR3 sequence: CASSERVSGEQYF. DNA of the CDR3: TGTGCCAGCAGTGAAAGGGTATCGGGAGAGCAGTACTTC.

The chain employs TRBV7-9 and TRBJ2-2; D call uncertain. Trimming left V 5 bases short and J 6 bases short, with 13 bases between. The CDR3 is 14 amino acids. Looked up from germline, CDR1 is SEHNR and CDR2 is FQNEAQ (reference sequence). CDR3 DNA: TGTGCCAGCAGCCGTTCTGAGAGAGCCGGGGAGCTGTTTTTT. The encoded protein is CASSRSERAGELFF.

The chain is built from TRBV4-1 and TRBJ1-2; D is uncertain. V was trimmed by 8 bases and J by 8 bases, leaving 18 bases between them. Germline loops: CDR1 MGHRA, CDR2 YSYEKL. This CDR3 is 13 amino acids long. The CDR3 region has the DNA TGCGCCAGCGTCGGACGGGGAACCAGCGGCTACACCTTC. This codes for CASVGRGTSGYTF.

The chain recombines TRBV7-2 with TRBJ2-7, with D perhaps TRBD2 (5 bases). Germline CDR1 SGHTA, CDR2 FQGNSA. CDR3 length: 15 residues. The ends were cut back, 3 bases at V and 7 bases at J, with 19 bases in the middle. The CDR3 DNA follows: TGTGCCAGCAGCTTGAGGGCTGGCGGTATGGGAGAGCAGTACTTC. This encodes CASSLRAGGMGEQYF.

As to this clone: The junction shows a germline mismatch at one end, possibly a read error. The chain combines TRBV2 with TRBJ1-2, with D possibly being TRBD1 (5 bases). Germline V gives CDR1 SNHLY, CDR2 FYNNEI. The CDR3 covers 12 residues. CDR3 nucleotides: TGTGCCAGCAGACCGGACACCTATGGCTACGCCTTC. Translation gives CASRPDTYGYAF.

The CDR3 DNA follows: TGTGCCAGCAGCCAAGTGCGGGGCGCGGAAGGCTACACCTTC. Encoded protein: CASSQVRGAEGYTF. J is TRBJ1-2 and V is TRBV4-2; possibly TRBD1 for D (5 bases). The ends were cut back, 1 base at V and 8 bases at J, with 14 bases in the middle. CDR1 is LGHNA, CDR2 YNFKEQ, per germline. This CDR3 region has 14 residues.

The V and J genes are TRBV30 and TRBJ2-1, with D maybe TRBD1 (6 bases). CDR3 length: 14 residues. The V end was cut by 1 base, the J end by 6 bases, with 13 bases between. Germline assignment: CDR1 GTSNPN and CDR2 SVGIG (reference sequence). The CDR3 protein is CAWSGLWGLNEQFF. The CDR3 coding sequence is TGTGCCTGGAGTGGGCTTTGGGGGCTCAATGAGCAGTTCTTC. The full variable domain, with the rest looked up from reference TRBV30 and TRBJ2-1, is SQTIHQWPATLVQPVGSPLSLECTVEGTSNPNLYWYRQAAGRGLQLLFYSVGIGQISSEVPQNLSASRPQDRQFILSSKKLLLSDSGFYLCAWSGLWGLNEQFFGPGTRLTVL.

This clone was picked up one time. This rearrangement joins TRBV7-8 to TRBJ1-5; 7 bases line up with TRBD1. Per germline, CDR1 SGHVS and CDR2 FQNEAQ. V lost 5 bases to trimming and J lost 5 bases; unmatched junction nucleotides: 6. The CDR3 loop spans 14 amino acids. In DNA, the CDR3 is TGTGCCAGCAGCGCAATAGGGGGCGATCAGCCCCAGCATTTT. It is translated as CASSAIGGDQPQHF.

The V and J genes are TRBV28 and TRBJ1-3, with a possible D match to TRBD1 (6 bases). Between the trimmed V and J ends, which lost 6 bases and 4 bases, there was a span of 16 bases. The CDR3 runs 15 residues. Germline-derived CDR1 and CDR2 are MDHEN and SYDVKM. The CDR3 nucleotides are TGTGCCAGCAGCCCCCCGGGGGGGCGCGGAAACACCATATATTTT. Amino acids: CASSPPGGRGNTIYF.

This chain joins TRBV6-4 and TRBJ1-1; no firm D call. This CDR3 comprises 14 residues. Trimming took off 4 bases at V and 0 bases at J, with 9 bases between the two ends. The germline gives CDR1 MRHNA, CDR2 SNTAGT. CDR3 amino acids: CASSAEAMNTEAFF. CDR3 nucleotide sequence: TGTGCCAGCAGTGCGGAGGCCATGAACACTGAAGCTTTCTTT.

The rearrangement uses TRBV4-2 and TRBJ1-5; D is possibly TRBD1 (5 bases). V was trimmed by 0 bases and J by 7 bases, leaving 13 bases between them. The CDR3 covers 15 residues. Germline assignment: CDR1 LGHNA and CDR2 YNFKEQ. The chain's CDR3 is CASSQDSSGLQPQHF. In DNA, the CDR3 is TGTGCCAGCAGCCAAGATAGTTCAGGGTTGCAGCCCCAGCATTTT.

This sequence joins TRBV6-5 and TRBJ2-1, with D unclear. The CDR3 consists of 14 residues. The V end lost 5 bases, the J end lost 5 bases, and 13 bases lay between the germline ends. Germline CDR1 reads MNHEY; CDR2 reads SVGAGI. The CDR3 is CASSRRPWDNEQFF. The DNA of the CDR3 is TGTGCCAGCAGTCGGAGACCTTGGGACAATGAGCAGTTCTTC.

In nucleotides, the CDR3 is TGCGCCAGCAGCCCTCTAGCCCTAAACACAGATACGCAGTATTTT. Residues: CASSPLALNTDTQYF. The V call is TRBV4-1, the J call TRBJ2-3; D possibly corresponds to TRBD2 (5 bases). The V gene lost 4 bases and the J gene lost 2 bases, with 13 bases spanning the gap. This CDR3 spans 15 amino acids. The germline V gene encodes CDR1 MGHRA and CDR2 YSYEKL.

The chain uses TRBV20-1 and TRBJ2-2, with unresolved D. Trimming cost V 6 bases and J 3 bases, with 5 bases left between them. CDR3 length equals 11 residues. Germline V gives CDR1 DFQATT, CDR2 SNEGSKA (reference sequence). The CDR3 region has the DNA TGCAGTGCACGGGACACCGGGGAGCTGTTTTTT. Protein: CSARDTGELFF.

The rearrangement joins TRBV6-5 to TRBJ2-7, with 13 positions matching TRBD2. Looked up from germline, CDR1 is MNHEY and CDR2 is SVGAGI. The CDR3 length is 16 residues. The V segment lost 0 bases and the J segment 2 bases; nucleotides outside the gene matches: 1. CDR3 protein: CASSYSGTSGTYEQYF. As DNA, the CDR3 is TGTGCCAGCAGTTACTCAGGGACTAGCGGGACCTACGAGCAGTACTTC.

The gene calls are TRBV4-1 and TRBJ2-7, with 9 bases matching TRBD2. The ends lost 0 bases at V and 4 bases at J; junction bases unmatched: 10. The CDR3 is 17 residues long. The germline V gene encodes CDR1 MGHRA and CDR2 YSYEKL. CDR3 nucleotides: TGCGCCAGCAGCCAAGATTGGAGGGTAGCGGGAGTGTACGAGCAGTACTTC. This encodes CASSQDWRVAGVYEQYF.